This is a list of T cell receptor beta chains from one sample in a study of beta chain features in type 1 diabetes. Measured with immunoSEQ multiplex PCR; TCRdb has only the in-frame clones, and not every one. The table lists hundreds of thousands of clones, more than 13% of them singletons. Material for sequencing was naive CD4+ T cells from blood. The receptors come from a man aged 18 to 29 with type 1 diabetes. Both conserved end residues are part of each CDR3. A D gene is named only where the DNA matches it firmly. Expanded clones get a size class; other rows say once, few or many, or leave the size out.

clone size	D gene	J gene	V gene	CDR3 DNA	CDR3 protein
NA	NA	TRBJ1-2	TRBV30	TGTGCCTGGAGTCGACTCCAAGCGGGGGGCTACACCTTC	CAWSRLQAGGYTF
few	NA	TRBJ1-1	TRBV29-1	TGCAGCGTTGATCCTGCCAGGGCGTTCTTT	CSVDPARAFF
few	NA	TRBJ1-1	TRBV5-1	TGCGCCAGCAGCTTGGAACGCACTGAAGCTTTCTTT	CASSLERTEAFF
few	NA	TRBJ1-5	TRBV6-6	TGTGCCAGCAGGGCCGGGGGGAACAGCAATCAGCCCCAGCATTTT	CASRAGGNSNQPQHF
NA	NA	TRBJ2-5	TRBV5-1	TGCGCCAGCAGCTTAGAAAACCGGGACAGCGGACTACCAGGTTACGCCCAGTACTTC	CASSLENRDSGLPGYAQYF
few	NA	TRBJ2-1	TRBV30	TGTGCCTGGAACAGGGATAGAGTCCCTGTCAATGAGCAGTTCTTC	CAWNRDRVPVNEQFF
few	NA	TRBJ2-2	TRBV4-2	TGTGCCAGCAGCCGAGGACAGGGAGGGGACACCGGGGAGCTGTTTTTT	CASSRGQGGDTGELFF
few	NA	TRBJ2-7	TRBV19	TGTGCCAGTAGTATCAAGGACCGCCACGACGAGCAGTACTTC	CASSIKDRHDEQYF
few	TRBD2	TRBJ2-1	TRBV28	TGTGCCAGCAGTGGCGGGACTAGCGGGGGTTACAATGAGCAGTTCTTC	CASSGGTSGGYNEQFF
few	NA	TRBJ1-2	TRBV30	TGTGCCTGGAGCGCAGAGTTGGGCTACACCTTC	CAWSAELGYTF
NA	NA	TRBJ2-2	TRBV28	TGTGCCAGCAGGGGCAGGCTAAACACCGGGGAGCTGTTTTTT	CASRGRLNTGELFF
NA	NA	TRBJ1-5	TRBV5-4	TGTGCCAGCAGCTTCATGGGTGGCGGTCAGCCCCAGCATTTT	CASSFMGGGQPQHF
few	NA	TRBJ2-1	TRBV11-2	TGTGCCAGCAGCTTTCGCAGGTACAATGAGCAGTTCTTC	CASSFRRYNEQFF
few	NA	TRBJ2-1	TRBV27	TGTGCCAGCATCCGTTTCGGACAGTCCTACAATGAGCAGTTCTTC	CASIRFGQSYNEQFF
few	NA	TRBJ2-1	TRBV10-3	TGTGCCATCAGAAAAGGCGCTAGCGCACAACTAAGCAATGAGCAGTTCTTC	CAIRKGASAQLSNEQFF
few	NA	TRBJ2-1	TRBV29-1	TGCAGCGTTGGGTGGGCGGGACTCCCCCAGTTCTTC	CSVGWAGLPQFF
NA	NA	TRBJ1-2	TRBV30	TGTGCCTGGAGTGTACAGTATGGCTACACCTTC	CAWSVQYGYTF
NA	TRBD1	TRBJ2-7	TRBV18	TGTGCCAGCTCCCCGGGGACAGGGAGATCCTACGAGCAGTACTTC	CASSPGTGRSYEQYF
NA	TRBD1	TRBJ1-1	TRBV29-1	TGCAGCGTTCGACAGGGAAACACTGAAGCTTTCTTT	CSVRQGNTEAFF
few	NA	TRBJ2-2	TRBV7-2	TGTGCCAGCATCAGGCGGGGTCCCGGGGAGCTGTTTTTT	CASIRRGPGELFF
NA	NA	TRBJ1-1	TRBV12-5	TGTGCTAGTGGTTATAACACTGAAGCTTTCTTT	CASGYNTEAFF
few	NA	TRBJ2-7	TRBV29-1	TGCAGCGTTGTATCTCCTATAGAGCAGTACTTC	CSVVSPIEQYF